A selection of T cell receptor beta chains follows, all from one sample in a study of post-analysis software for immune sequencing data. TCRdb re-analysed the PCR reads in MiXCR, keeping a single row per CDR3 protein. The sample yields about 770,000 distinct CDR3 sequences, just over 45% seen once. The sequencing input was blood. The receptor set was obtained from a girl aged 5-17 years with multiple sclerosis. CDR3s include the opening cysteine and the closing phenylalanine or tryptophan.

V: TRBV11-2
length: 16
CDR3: CASSLTGTGHRETQYF

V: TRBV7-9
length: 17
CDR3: CASSHLPGLAGSDEQFF

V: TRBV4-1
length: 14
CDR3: CASSLHRVQETQYF

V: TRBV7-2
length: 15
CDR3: CASSLDIVQTYEQYF

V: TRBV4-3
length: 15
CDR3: CASSQKFRAINGYTF

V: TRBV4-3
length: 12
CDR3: CASSQEGSEQYF

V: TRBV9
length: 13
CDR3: CASSETVYDGYTF

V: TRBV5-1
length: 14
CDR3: CASSPEGGLETQYF

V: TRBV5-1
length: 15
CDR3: CASSFGGIRDTEAFF

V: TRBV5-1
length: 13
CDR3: CASSLAEGGEQYF

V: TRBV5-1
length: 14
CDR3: CASSSGTSVYEQYF

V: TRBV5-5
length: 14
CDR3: CASSSYGTEYGYTF

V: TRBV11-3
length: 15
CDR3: CASSPWEGAKNIQYF

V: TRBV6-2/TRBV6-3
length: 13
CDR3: CASSAPRYNEQFF

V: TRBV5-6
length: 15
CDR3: CASSSWTGTLYGYTF

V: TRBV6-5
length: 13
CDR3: CASRPAGGRGYTF

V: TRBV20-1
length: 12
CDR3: CRGSGHYNEQFF

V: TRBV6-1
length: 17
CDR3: CASSPDGASGSRETQYF

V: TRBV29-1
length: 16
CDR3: CSVGGLPGSANYGYTF

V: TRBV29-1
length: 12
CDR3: CSVRLASETQYF

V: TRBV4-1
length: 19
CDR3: CASSQDWGSGISSYNEQFF

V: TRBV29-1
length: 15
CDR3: CSVRLAASSTDTQYF

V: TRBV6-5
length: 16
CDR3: CASSYTPLAGFYEQYF

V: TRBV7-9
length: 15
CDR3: CASSQRAGRNNEQFF

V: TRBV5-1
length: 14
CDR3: CASSLRTSRGTQYF

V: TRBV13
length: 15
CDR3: CASSWTRLVPGELFF

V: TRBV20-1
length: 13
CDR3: CSARDGLYYEQYF

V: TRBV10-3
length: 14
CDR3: CAIRGWDSTDTQYF

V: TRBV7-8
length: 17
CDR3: CASSLDSGTLGAGELFF

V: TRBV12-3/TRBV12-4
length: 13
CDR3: CASTVQDKETQYF

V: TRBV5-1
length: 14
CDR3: CASSFWREGDEQYF

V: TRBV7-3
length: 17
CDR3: CASSSGLAGGYQETQYF

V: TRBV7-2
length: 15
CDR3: CASSIRTGSNQPQHF

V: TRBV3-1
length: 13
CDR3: CTSLLAGANVLTF

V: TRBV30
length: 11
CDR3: CAWSVPHGQYF

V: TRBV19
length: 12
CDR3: CASRVGANVLTF

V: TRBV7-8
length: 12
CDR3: CASSLSGSEQYF

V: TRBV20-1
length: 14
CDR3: CSARRLASQETQYF

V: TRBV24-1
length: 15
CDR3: CATSSRRLATDTQYF

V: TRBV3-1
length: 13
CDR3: CATPRGYQETQYF

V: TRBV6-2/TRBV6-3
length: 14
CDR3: CASSSLGVDVTQYF

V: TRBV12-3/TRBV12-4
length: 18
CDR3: CASSFEPGGEGRDYEQYF

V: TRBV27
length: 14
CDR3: CASRTGTGLSPLHF

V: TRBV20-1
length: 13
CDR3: CSATDRVGHGYTF

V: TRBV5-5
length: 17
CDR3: CASSLGETDIAKNIQYF

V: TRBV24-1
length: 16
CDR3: CATSDRRRDQRETQYF

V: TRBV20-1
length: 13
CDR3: CSAPPGRYNEQFF

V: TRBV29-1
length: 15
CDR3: CSGGDGTTTKNIQYF

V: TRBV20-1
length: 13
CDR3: CSARGQGIEKLFF

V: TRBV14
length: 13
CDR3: CASSQSDTHGYTF

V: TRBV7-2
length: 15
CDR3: CASSLGPAGGGTQYF

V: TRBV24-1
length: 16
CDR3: CATSDLGLAEDNEQFF

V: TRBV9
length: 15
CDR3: CASSVSAGLPNEQYF

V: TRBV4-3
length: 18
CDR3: CASSQDLGTSGTVDTQYF

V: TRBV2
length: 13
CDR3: CASSARTGFEQYF

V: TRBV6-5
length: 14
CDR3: CASSWGLAQETQYF

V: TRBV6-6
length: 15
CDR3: CASRFGGDHQETQYF